A selection of T cell receptor beta chains follows, all from one sample in a study of cytomegalovirus exposure and HLA in healthy donors. TCRdb's copy holds only in-frame clones and misses some; the assay was immunoSEQ multiplex PCR. The sample includes about 200,000 clones, 80% to 90% of them seen just once. The sequencing input was PBMCs. All receptors derive from a woman aged 25 to 39 in good health and CMV-seronegative. Each CDR3 is given with its conserved first and last residue.

j_gene | v_gene | CDR3aa
TRBJ2-2 | TRBV2 | CASSEGATGWAGELFF
TRBJ2-2 | TRBV28 | CASSTWGGVGGELFF
TRBJ1-1 | TRBV5-4 | CASSFPEGGDGTEAFF
TRBJ2-1 | TRBV4-2 | CASSQDPGGFSYNEQFF
TRBJ1-2 | TRBV19 | CASSQTDRDSRGYTF
TRBJ2-4 | TRBV2 | CASTPGVQGIQYF
TRBJ1-6 | TRBV5-6 | CASSLAGAGGSPLHF
TRBJ2-2 | TRBV6-5 | CASSYSLTTYTGELFF
TRBJ1-5 | TRBV5-1 | CASSLVDTGGQPQHF
TRBJ2-2 | TRBV6-1 | CASTALAGGPGELFF
TRBJ2-7 | TRBV7-8 | CASSSSSSLVMAHEQYF
TRBJ2-7 | TRBV7-2 | CASSLGGRGHYEQYF
TRBJ1-5 | TRBV6-1 | CASGGGGGDQPQHF
TRBJ2-7 | TRBV4-1 | CASSSGLAGGPLYREQYF
TRBJ2-3 | TRBV4-1 | CASRLAGTDTQYF
TRBJ1-1 | TRBV5-1 | CASSTGLGTEAFF
TRBJ2-1 | TRBV10-3 | CAISDPNPGTGPNNEQFF
TRBJ1-2 | TRBV5-1 | CASSTQGDYGYTF
NA | TRBV27 | CASSLGQGFYEQYF
TRBJ1-4 | TRBV19 | CASSIGGTVNEKLFF
TRBJ2-5 | TRBV7-8 | CASSLKWGVLGTQYF
TRBJ1-2 | TRBV2 | CASSFGTDNGYTF
TRBJ2-1 | TRBV6-5 | CASSFLGGEQFF
TRBJ2-1 | TRBV6-6 | CASSLGLAEYNEQFF
TRBJ1-4 | TRBV7-9 | CASRRTGDEKLFF
TRBJ2-2 | TRBV7-6 | CASSLAGGRTGELFF
TRBJ2-3 | TRBV5-4 | CASSRGGSEADTQYF
TRBJ2-2 | TRBV6-4 | CASSDSGLASTGELFF
TRBJ2-2 | TRBV2 | CASRRGTSGGAGELFF
TRBJ2-3 | TRBV11-2 | CASSPQVGGGTDTQYF
TRBJ2-1 | TRBV28 | CASSTPQASSYNEQFF
TRBJ2-3 | TRBV11-2 | CASSNLAGTTDTQYF
TRBJ1-5 | TRBV2 | CASSVEGQPQHF
TRBJ2-1 | TRBV28 | CASSSEERGHYNEQFF
TRBJ2-7 | TRBV30 | CAWNRLDAGEQYF
TRBJ1-2 | TRBV15 | CATSRDLADYGYTF
TRBJ2-5 | TRBV9 | CASSVGASGGASETQYF
TRBJ1-1 | TRBV18 | CASSVDREEAFF
TRBJ1-2 | TRBV7-3 | CASSPPGGGYTF
TRBJ2-3 | TRBV5-1 | CASRTGTSGTDTQYF
TRBJ2-1 | TRBV27 | CASSSSGTSASNEQFF
TRBJ2-7 | TRBV18 | CASSPSRTGWYEQYF
TRBJ2-5 | TRBV4-1 | CASSQLAGSPETQYF
TRBJ1-1 | TRBV6-5 | CASSSYSSTEAFF
TRBJ2-7 | TRBV27 | CASSTNSNRDRGHEQYF
TRBJ2-5 | TRBV11-2 | CASSLVRETQYF
TRBJ1-1 | TRBV5-4 | CASSPNRDTEAFF
TRBJ2-7 | TRBV5-1 | CASSDEAGGPPYEQYF
TRBJ2-2 | TRBV19 | CASSIVLNTGELFF
TRBJ2-3 | TRBV12-5 | CASGFGSWVRDLPDTQYF
TRBJ2-3 | TRBV5-1 | CASSFLTSGSSDTQYF
TRBJ2-2 | TRBV5-1 | CASSLEGQYTGELFF
TRBJ1-1 | TRBV15 | CATSMNTEAFF
TRBJ1-5 | TRBV5-5 | CAGSLVGASQPQHF
TRBJ1-6 | TRBV6-7 | CASTLRGYNSPLHF
TRBJ2-1 | TRBV27 | CASRVGTGFWNEQFF
TRBJ1-2 | TRBV7-2 | CASSFYRVEGYTF
TRBJ2-2 | TRBV5-1 | CASSLEGAGVTGELFF
TRBJ2-7 | TRBV28 | CASIPVEGQGSYEQYF
TRBJ2-7 | TRBV19 | CASSIGGTYSYEQYF